This T cell receptor (beta chain) was found in a study of blood T cells in healthy people across ages. Notes on the study in general: Per million T cells, TCR beta diversity dropped roughly linearly as age increased. Long-lived and aged donors differed, with more naive CD4+ cells and higher diversity in the long-lived.

Primed by a sample-barcoded 5' primer and a J-beta primer mix, a second PCR proceeded for 7 to 11 cycles. Each cDNA was tagged by a template-switch adaptor containing 12 random nucleotides. TCRdb reprocessed the 5' RACE reads via MiXCR and lists one record per CDR3 protein. The sample has about 970,000 distinct CDR3 sequences, about 51% seen once. On this clonotype: Its antigen is currently unknown.

The CDR3 is made up of 14 amino acids. The V segment lost 6 bases and the J segment 4 bases; nucleotides outside the gene matches: 9. Germline values: CDR1 SQVTM, CDR2 ANQGSEA. V gene TRBV29-1 combines with J gene TRBJ2-5, with TRBD2 matching 9 bases. Sequenced input: blood. The TCR originated in a woman aged 55-69 years in good health. The CDR3 is CSVTRAGGRETQYF. The CDR3 nucleotides are TGCAGCGTCACACGAGCGGGAGGAAGAGAGACCCAGTACTTC.